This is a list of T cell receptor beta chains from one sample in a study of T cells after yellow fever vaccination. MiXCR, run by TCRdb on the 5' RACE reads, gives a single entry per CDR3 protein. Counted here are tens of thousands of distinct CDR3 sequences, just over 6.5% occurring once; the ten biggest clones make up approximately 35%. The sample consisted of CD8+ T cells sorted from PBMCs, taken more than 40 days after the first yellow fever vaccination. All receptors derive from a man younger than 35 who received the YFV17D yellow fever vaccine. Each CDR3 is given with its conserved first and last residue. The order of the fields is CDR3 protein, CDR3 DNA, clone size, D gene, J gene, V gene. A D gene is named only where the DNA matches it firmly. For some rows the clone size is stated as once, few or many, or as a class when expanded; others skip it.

cdr3_aa: CASSLQEKPYGYTF
cdr3_nt: TGTGCCAGCAGCTTACAGGAAAAACCCTATGGCTACACCTTC
clone_size: few
d_call: NA
j_call: TRBJ1-2
v_call: TRBV7-9

cdr3_aa: CSAVHRGQNYGYTF
cdr3_nt: TGCAGTGCTGTACACAGGGGGCAAAACTATGGCTACACCTTC
clone_size: many
d_call: TRBD1
j_call: TRBJ1-2
v_call: TRBV20-1

cdr3_aa: CASSQDGTTYEQYF
cdr3_nt: TGCGCCAGCAGCCAAGACGGGACCACCTACGAGCAGTACTTC
clone_size: many
d_call: NA
j_call: TRBJ2-7
v_call: TRBV4-3

cdr3_aa: CASSPTPGQLNTEAFF
cdr3_nt: TGTGCCAGCTCACCTACCCCGGGACAGCTGAACACTGAAGCTTTCTTT
clone_size: many
d_call: TRBD1
j_call: TRBJ1-1
v_call: TRBV18

cdr3_aa: CASSYGGQAYEQYF
cdr3_nt: TGTGCCAGCAGTTACGGAGGGCAGGCCTACGAGCAGTACTTC
clone_size: NA
d_call: NA
j_call: TRBJ2-7
v_call: TRBV6-2/TRBV6-3

cdr3_aa: CASMVWTGDNEQFF
cdr3_nt: TGTGCCAGCATGGTCTGGACAGGGGACAATGAGCAGTTCTTC
clone_size: many
d_call: TRBD1
j_call: TRBJ2-1
v_call: TRBV11-2

cdr3_aa: CASRHRGTNTEAFF
cdr3_nt: TGTGCCAGCAGGCACCGAGGGACGAACACTGAAGCTTTCTTT
clone_size: few
d_call: NA
j_call: TRBJ1-1
v_call: TRBV28

cdr3_aa: CASSQQGVYEQYF
cdr3_nt: TGTGCCAGCAGTCAACAGGGCGTCTACGAGCAGTACTTC
clone_size: NA
d_call: NA
j_call: TRBJ2-7
v_call: TRBV5-4

cdr3_aa: CATSRDLQGAGADTQYF
cdr3_nt: TGTGCCACCAGCAGAGACCTACAGGGGGCTGGCGCAGATACGCAGTATTTT
clone_size: many
d_call: TRBD1
j_call: TRBJ2-3
v_call: TRBV15

cdr3_aa: CASSLVLAGGRSYNEQFF
cdr3_nt: TGCGCCAGCAGCTTGGTACTAGCGGGGGGGCGATCCTACAATGAGCAGTTCTTC
clone_size: many
d_call: TRBD2
j_call: TRBJ2-1
v_call: TRBV5-1

cdr3_aa: CASSTTGEAFF
cdr3_nt: TGTGCCAGCAGCACCACAGGGGAAGCTTTCTTT
clone_size: NA
d_call: NA
j_call: TRBJ1-1
v_call: TRBV6-6

cdr3_aa: CASSLSGGLETQYF
cdr3_nt: TGTGCCAGCAGCCTGTCAGGGGGGCTTGAGACCCAGTACTTC
clone_size: few
d_call: NA
j_call: TRBJ2-5
v_call: TRBV12-3/TRBV12-4

cdr3_aa: CASSEAPLLYEQYF
cdr3_nt: TGTGCCAGCAGTGAAGCACCCCTCCTCTACGAGCAGTACTTC
clone_size: many
d_call: NA
j_call: TRBJ2-7
v_call: TRBV6-1

cdr3_aa: CASSPTGPNSPLHF
cdr3_nt: TGTGCCAGCAGCCCGACAGGACCTAATTCACCCCTCCACTTT
clone_size: many
d_call: NA
j_call: TRBJ1-6
v_call: TRBV6-1

cdr3_aa: CASSYSRGNIQYF
cdr3_nt: TGTGCCAGCAGTTACTCCAGGGGAAACATTCAGTACTTC
clone_size: many
d_call: NA
j_call: TRBJ2-4
v_call: TRBV6-2/TRBV6-3

cdr3_aa: CATSPTRENTEAFF
cdr3_nt: TGTGCCACCAGCCCCACCCGGGAGAACACTGAAGCTTTCTTT
clone_size: NA
d_call: NA
j_call: TRBJ1-1
v_call: TRBV15

cdr3_aa: CASSQRTSGNTIYF
cdr3_nt: TGTGCCAGCAGCCAACGTACCTCTGGAAACACCATATATTTT
clone_size: NA
d_call: NA
j_call: TRBJ1-3
v_call: TRBV12-3/TRBV12-4

cdr3_aa: CASRDSSYNEQFF
cdr3_nt: TGTGCCAGCAGGGACAGCTCCTACAATGAGCAGTTCTTC
clone_size: NA
d_call: NA
j_call: TRBJ2-1
v_call: TRBV25-1

cdr3_aa: CASSYSPYYGYTF
cdr3_nt: TGTGCCAGCAGTTACTCACCGTACTATGGCTACACCTTC
clone_size: few
d_call: NA
j_call: TRBJ1-2
v_call: TRBV6-2/TRBV6-3

cdr3_aa: CASSYSRSGGSNEQFF
cdr3_nt: TGTGCCAGCAGTTACTCTCGAAGCGGGGGAAGCAATGAGCAGTTCTTC
clone_size: many
d_call: TRBD2
j_call: TRBJ2-1
v_call: TRBV6-2/TRBV6-3

cdr3_aa: CASSPGDRASGDGETQYF
cdr3_nt: TGCGCCAGCAGCCCCGGGGACAGGGCTTCTGGTGACGGGGAGACCCAGTACTTC
clone_size: many
d_call: TRBD1
j_call: TRBJ2-5
v_call: TRBV5-1

cdr3_aa: CASSPEKTFPEAFF
cdr3_nt: TGTGCCAGCAGCCCCGAGAAGACCTTCCCTGAAGCTTTCTTT
clone_size: NA
d_call: NA
j_call: TRBJ1-1
v_call: TRBV7-9

cdr3_aa: CASRRLAGLGVQYF
cdr3_nt: TGTGCCAGCAGAAGACTAGCGGGGTTGGGGGTTCAGTACTTC
clone_size: few
d_call: TRBD2
j_call: TRBJ2-4
v_call: TRBV12-3/TRBV12-4

cdr3_aa: CASSLRLNTGELFF
cdr3_nt: TGTGCTAGCAGCTTACGTCTGAACACCGGGGAGCTGTTTTTT
clone_size: many
d_call: NA
j_call: TRBJ2-2
v_call: TRBV7-7

cdr3_aa: CASRVDSGEWGTEAFF
cdr3_nt: TGTGCCAGTAGGGTGGACAGCGGAGAATGGGGCACTGAAGCTTTCTTT
clone_size: few
d_call: NA
j_call: TRBJ1-1
v_call: TRBV19

cdr3_aa: CSVETGQGIAGELFF
cdr3_nt: TGCAGCGTTGAGACGGGACAGGGTATCGCCGGGGAGCTGTTTTTT
clone_size: many
d_call: TRBD1
j_call: TRBJ2-2
v_call: TRBV29-1

cdr3_aa: CASSSIVGETQYF
cdr3_nt: TGTGCCAGCAGTTCGATAGTCGGAGAGACCCAGTACTTC
clone_size: many
d_call: NA
j_call: TRBJ2-5
v_call: TRBV6-5

cdr3_aa: CAISARIDSNQPQHF
cdr3_nt: TGTGCCATCAGTGCCCGGATAGATAGCAATCAGCCCCAGCATTTT
clone_size: many
d_call: NA
j_call: TRBJ1-5
v_call: TRBV10-3

cdr3_aa: CASSYTWGFSYEQYF
cdr3_nt: TGTGCCAGCAGCTATACCTGGGGCTTTAGCTACGAGCAGTACTTC
clone_size: many
d_call: NA
j_call: TRBJ2-7
v_call: TRBV5-5

cdr3_aa: CSARDVGSSGNTIYF
cdr3_nt: TGCAGTGCTAGAGATGTCGGGAGCTCTGGAAACACCATATATTTT
clone_size: few
d_call: NA
j_call: TRBJ1-3
v_call: TRBV20-1

cdr3_aa: CSVMTGGGNQPQHF
cdr3_nt: TGCAGCGTCATGACAGGGGGAGGCAATCAGCCCCAGCATTTT
clone_size: few
d_call: TRBD1
j_call: TRBJ1-5
v_call: TRBV29-1

cdr3_aa: CASSFLLALSGANVLTF
cdr3_nt: TGTGCCAGCAGCTTTTTGTTGGCACTCTCTGGGGCCAACGTCCTGACTTTC
clone_size: NA
d_call: NA
j_call: TRBJ2-6
v_call: TRBV5-4

cdr3_aa: CASSTRGNTEAFF
cdr3_nt: TGTGCCAGTAGTACAAGGGGAAACACTGAAGCTTTCTTT
clone_size: few
d_call: NA
j_call: TRBJ1-1
v_call: TRBV19

cdr3_aa: CSVEAGDTEAFF
cdr3_nt: TGCAGCGTTGAAGCAGGAGACACTGAAGCTTTCTTT
clone_size: few
d_call: NA
j_call: TRBJ1-1
v_call: TRBV29-1

cdr3_aa: CASSLSAVGHEKLFF
cdr3_nt: TGTGCCAGCAGTTTATCCGCAGTCGGCCATGAAAAACTGTTTTTT
clone_size: NA
d_call: NA
j_call: TRBJ1-4
v_call: TRBV27

cdr3_aa: CASSYGTGNGYTF
cdr3_nt: TGTGCCAGCAGTTATGGGACAGGGAACGGCTACACCTTC
clone_size: many
d_call: TRBD1
j_call: TRBJ1-2
v_call: TRBV6-5

cdr3_aa: CAISESSWGLETQYF
cdr3_nt: TGTGCCATCAGTGAGTCATCGTGGGGGTTGGAGACCCAGTACTTC
clone_size: many
d_call: NA
j_call: TRBJ2-5
v_call: TRBV10-3

cdr3_aa: CSVEGQGYADTQYF
cdr3_nt: TGCAGCGTTGAGGGACAGGGGTACGCAGATACGCAGTATTTT
clone_size: many
d_call: TRBD1
j_call: TRBJ2-3
v_call: TRBV29-1

cdr3_aa: CASSEPLGLQETQYF
cdr3_nt: TGCGCCAGCAGTGAGCCACTAGGCCTCCAAGAGACCCAGTACTTC
clone_size: many
d_call: NA
j_call: TRBJ2-5
v_call: TRBV10-2

cdr3_aa: CASSQDKWGRSHYEQYF
cdr3_nt: TGTGCCAGCAGCCAAGATAAGTGGGGGCGAAGCCATTACGAGCAGTACTTC
clone_size: few
d_call: NA
j_call: TRBJ2-7
v_call: TRBV3-1

cdr3_aa: CASSPRPEDTQYF
cdr3_nt: TGCGCCAGCAGCCCCAGACCCGAAGATACGCAGTATTTT
clone_size: NA
d_call: NA
j_call: TRBJ2-3
v_call: TRBV5-1

cdr3_aa: CASSLGAAGTSYGYTF
cdr3_nt: TGTGCCAGCAGCCTGGGCGCCGCAGGGACGAGCTATGGCTACACCTTC
clone_size: many
d_call: NA
j_call: TRBJ1-2
v_call: TRBV7-9

cdr3_aa: CASSQAGTENYGYTF
cdr3_nt: TGTGCCAGCAGTCAGGCCGGGACAGAAAACTATGGCTACACCTTC
clone_size: few
d_call: TRBD1
j_call: TRBJ1-2
v_call: TRBV6-1

cdr3_aa: CASTSGEVVPDTQYF
cdr3_nt: TGTGCCAGCACTAGCGGGGAGGTTGTCCCAGATACGCAGTATTTT
clone_size: many
d_call: TRBD2
j_call: TRBJ2-3
v_call: TRBV12-3/TRBV12-4

cdr3_aa: CSAGEFLDDYGYTF
cdr3_nt: TGCAGTGCTGGGGAGTTTTTGGATGACTATGGCTACACCTTC
clone_size: many
d_call: NA
j_call: TRBJ1-2
v_call: TRBV20-1

cdr3_aa: CASSLSGRGADTQYF
cdr3_nt: TGTGCCAGCAGTTTAAGCGGGAGGGGTGCAGATACGCAGTATTTT
clone_size: many
d_call: TRBD2
j_call: TRBJ2-3
v_call: TRBV6-5

cdr3_aa: CASSQTSGGYNEQFF
cdr3_nt: TGTGCCAGCAGCCAGACTAGCGGGGGGTACAATGAGCAGTTCTTC
clone_size: many
d_call: TRBD2
j_call: TRBJ2-1
v_call: TRBV6-5

cdr3_aa: CASSQGPTSGAYNEQFF
cdr3_nt: TGTGCCAGCAGCCAAGGTCCGACTAGCGGGGCGTACAATGAGCAGTTCTTC
clone_size: many
d_call: TRBD2
j_call: TRBJ2-1
v_call: TRBV3-1

cdr3_aa: CASRTGGLEQYF
cdr3_nt: TGTGCCAGCAGGACAGGGGGCCTTGAGCAGTACTTC
clone_size: many
d_call: TRBD1
j_call: TRBJ2-7
v_call: TRBV27

cdr3_aa: CASSQDWGLETQYF
cdr3_nt: TGCGCCAGCAGCCAAGACTGGGGGCTGGAGACCCAGTACTTC
clone_size: many
d_call: NA
j_call: TRBJ2-5
v_call: TRBV4-1

cdr3_aa: CASSLIGTPTDDTQYF
cdr3_nt: TGCGCCAGCAGCTTGATCGGGACTCCGACCGATGATACGCAGTATTTT
clone_size: many
d_call: NA
j_call: TRBJ2-3
v_call: TRBV5-1

cdr3_aa: CAIQDRDVTGELFF
cdr3_nt: TGTGCCATCCAGGACAGGGATGTGACCGGGGAGCTGTTTTTT
clone_size: many
d_call: TRBD1
j_call: TRBJ2-2
v_call: TRBV10-3

cdr3_aa: CASSRGTDEQYF
cdr3_nt: TGTGCCAGCAGCCGGGGGACGGACGAGCAGTACTTC
clone_size: many
d_call: NA
j_call: TRBJ2-7
v_call: TRBV5-5

cdr3_aa: CASRKTTSGELFF
cdr3_nt: TGTGCCAGCAGAAAGACTACCAGCGGGGAGCTGTTTTTT
clone_size: many
d_call: NA
j_call: TRBJ2-2
v_call: TRBV11-2